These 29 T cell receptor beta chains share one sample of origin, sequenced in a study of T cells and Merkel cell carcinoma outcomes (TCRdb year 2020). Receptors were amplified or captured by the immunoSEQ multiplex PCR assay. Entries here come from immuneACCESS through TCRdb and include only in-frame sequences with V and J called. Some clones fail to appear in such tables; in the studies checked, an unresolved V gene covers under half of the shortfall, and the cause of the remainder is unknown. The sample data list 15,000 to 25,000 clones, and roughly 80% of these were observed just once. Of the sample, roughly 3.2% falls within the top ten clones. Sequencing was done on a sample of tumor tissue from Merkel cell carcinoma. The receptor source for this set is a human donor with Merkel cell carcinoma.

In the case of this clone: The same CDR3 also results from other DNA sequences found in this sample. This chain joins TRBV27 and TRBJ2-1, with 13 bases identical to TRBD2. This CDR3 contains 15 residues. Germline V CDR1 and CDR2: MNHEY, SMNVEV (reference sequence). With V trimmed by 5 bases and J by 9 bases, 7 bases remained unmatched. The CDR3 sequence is CASSPGTSGIVEQFF. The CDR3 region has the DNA TGTGCCAGCAGTCCCGGGACTAGCGGGATCGTTGAGCAGTTCTTC.

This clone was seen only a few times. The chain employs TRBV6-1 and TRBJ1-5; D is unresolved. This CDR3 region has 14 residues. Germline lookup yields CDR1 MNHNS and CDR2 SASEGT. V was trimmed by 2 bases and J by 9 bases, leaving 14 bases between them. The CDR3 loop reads CASSEMGSPRPQHF. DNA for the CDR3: TGTGCCAGCAGTGAAATGGGAAGTCCAAGGCCCCAGCATTTT.

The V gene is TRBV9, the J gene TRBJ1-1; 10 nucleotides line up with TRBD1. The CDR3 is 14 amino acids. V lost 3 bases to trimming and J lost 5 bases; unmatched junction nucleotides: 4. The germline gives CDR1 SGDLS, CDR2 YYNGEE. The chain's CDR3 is CASSGDRGITEAFF. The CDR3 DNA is TGTGCCAGCAGCGGGGACAGGGGAATAACTGAAGCTTTCTTT.

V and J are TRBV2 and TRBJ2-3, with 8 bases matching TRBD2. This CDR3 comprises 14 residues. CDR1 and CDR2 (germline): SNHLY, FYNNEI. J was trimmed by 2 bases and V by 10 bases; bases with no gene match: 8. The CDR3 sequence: CANPLADITDTQYF. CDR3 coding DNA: TGTGCCAACCCACTAGCGGACATCACAGATACGCAGTATTTT.

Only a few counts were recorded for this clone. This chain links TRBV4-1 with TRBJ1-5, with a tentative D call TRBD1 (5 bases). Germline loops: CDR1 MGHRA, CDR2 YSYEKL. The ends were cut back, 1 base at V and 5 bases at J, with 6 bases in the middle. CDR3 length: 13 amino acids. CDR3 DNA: TGCGCCAGCAGCCAAGGGGGCTATCAGCCCCAGCATTTT. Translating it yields CASSQGGYQPQHF.

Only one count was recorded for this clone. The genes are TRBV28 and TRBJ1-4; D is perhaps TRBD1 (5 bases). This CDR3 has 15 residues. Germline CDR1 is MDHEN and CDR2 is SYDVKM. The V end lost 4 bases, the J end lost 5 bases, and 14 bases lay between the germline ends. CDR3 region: CASSSQTVYNEKLFF. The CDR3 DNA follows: TGTGCCAGCAGTTCCCAGACAGTCTACAATGAAAAACTGTTTTTT. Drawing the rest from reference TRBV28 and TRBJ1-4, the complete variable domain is DVKVTQSSRYLVKRTGEKVFLECVQDMDHENMFWYRQDPGLGLRLIYFSYDVKMKEKGDIPEGYSVSREKKERFSLILESASTNQTSMYLCASSSQTVYNEKLFFGSGTQLSVL.

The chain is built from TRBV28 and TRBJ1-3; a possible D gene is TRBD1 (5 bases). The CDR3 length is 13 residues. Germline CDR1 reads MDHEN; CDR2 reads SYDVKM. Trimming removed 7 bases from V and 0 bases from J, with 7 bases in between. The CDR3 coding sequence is TGTGCCAGCACAGGGTTCTCTGGAAACACCATATATTTT. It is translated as CASTGFSGNTIYF. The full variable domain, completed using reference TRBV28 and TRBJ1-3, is DVKVTQSSRYLVKRTGEKVFLECVQDMDHENMFWYRQDPGLGLRLIYFSYDVKMKEKGDIPEGYSVSREKKERFSLILESASTNQTSMYLCASTGFSGNTIYFGEGSWLTVV.

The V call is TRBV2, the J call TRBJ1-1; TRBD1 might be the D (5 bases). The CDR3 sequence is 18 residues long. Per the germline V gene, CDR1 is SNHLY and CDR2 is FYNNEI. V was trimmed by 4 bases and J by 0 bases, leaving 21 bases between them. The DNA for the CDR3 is TGTGCCAGCAGTGCGTACATCGGGCAGGGCGACTTGAACACTGAAGCTTTCTTT. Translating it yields CASSAYIGQGDLNTEAFF.

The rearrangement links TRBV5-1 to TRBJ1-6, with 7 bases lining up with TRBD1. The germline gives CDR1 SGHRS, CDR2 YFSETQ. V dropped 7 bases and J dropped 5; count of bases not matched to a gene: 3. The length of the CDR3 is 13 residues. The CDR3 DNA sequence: TGCGCCAGCGGGACAGTAAATAATTCACCCCTCCACTTT. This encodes CASGTVNNSPLHF.

CDR3 in DNA: TGTGCCAGCAGCTTGGGGGAGACTAGCGGATTCCCGGGAGAGACCCAGTACTTC. Protein sequence: CASSLGETSGFPGETQYF. The V call is TRBV5-4, the J call TRBJ2-5; 9 nucleotides align to TRBD2. Per the germline V gene, CDR1 is SGHNT and CDR2 is YYREEE (reference sequence). V was clipped by 0 bases and J by 4 bases; unmatched bases: 13. The CDR3 spans 18 residues.

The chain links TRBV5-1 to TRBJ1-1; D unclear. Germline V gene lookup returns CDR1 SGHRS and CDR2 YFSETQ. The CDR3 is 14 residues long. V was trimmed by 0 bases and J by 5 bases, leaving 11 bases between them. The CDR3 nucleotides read TGCGCCAGCAGCTTGGTTCGGAGTGGTACTGAAGCTTTCTTT. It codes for CASSLVRSGTEAFF.

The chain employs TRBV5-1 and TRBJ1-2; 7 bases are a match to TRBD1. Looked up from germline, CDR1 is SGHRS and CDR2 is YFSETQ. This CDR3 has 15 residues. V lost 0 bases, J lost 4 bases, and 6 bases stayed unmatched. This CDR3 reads CASSLDLGTVYGYTF. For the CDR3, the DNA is TGCGCCAGCAGCTTGGATCTCGGGACAGTCTATGGCTACACCTTC.

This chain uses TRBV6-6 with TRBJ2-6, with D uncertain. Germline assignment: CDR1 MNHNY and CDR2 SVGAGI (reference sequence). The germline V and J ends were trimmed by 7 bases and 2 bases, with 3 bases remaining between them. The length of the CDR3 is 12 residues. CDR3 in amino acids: CASTAGANVLTF. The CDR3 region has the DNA TGTGCCAGCACCGCTGGGGCCAACGTCCTGACTTTC.

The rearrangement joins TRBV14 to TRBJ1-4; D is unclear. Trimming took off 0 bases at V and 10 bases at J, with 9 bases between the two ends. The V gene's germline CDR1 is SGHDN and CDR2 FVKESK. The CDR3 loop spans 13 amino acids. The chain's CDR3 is CASSQEYGRKLFF. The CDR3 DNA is TGTGCCAGCAGCCAAGAGTACGGGAGAAAACTGTTTTTT. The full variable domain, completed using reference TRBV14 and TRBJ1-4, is EAGVTQFPSHSVIEKGQTVTLRCDPISGHDNLYWYRRVMGKEIKFLLHFVKESKQDESGMPNNRFLAERTGGTYSTLKVQPAELEDSGVYFCASSQEYGRKLFFGSGTQLSVL.

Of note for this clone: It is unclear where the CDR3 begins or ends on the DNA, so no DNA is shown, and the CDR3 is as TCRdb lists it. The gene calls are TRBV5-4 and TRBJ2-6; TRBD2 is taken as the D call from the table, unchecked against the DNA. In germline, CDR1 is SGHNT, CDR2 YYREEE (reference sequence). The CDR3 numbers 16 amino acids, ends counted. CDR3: CASSFAGGTGANVLTF.

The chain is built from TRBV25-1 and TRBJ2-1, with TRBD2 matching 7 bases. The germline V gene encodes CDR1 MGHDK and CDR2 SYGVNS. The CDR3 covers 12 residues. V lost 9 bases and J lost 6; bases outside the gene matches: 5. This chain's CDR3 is CASNGLGNEQFF. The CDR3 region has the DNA TGTGCCAGTAATGGACTAGGCAATGAGCAGTTCTTC.

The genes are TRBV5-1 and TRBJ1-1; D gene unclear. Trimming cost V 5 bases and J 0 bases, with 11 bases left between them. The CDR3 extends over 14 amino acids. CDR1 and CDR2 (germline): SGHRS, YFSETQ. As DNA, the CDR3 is TGCGCCAGCAGAGTCCAGGAGATGAACACTGAAGCTTTCTTT. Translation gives CASRVQEMNTEAFF.

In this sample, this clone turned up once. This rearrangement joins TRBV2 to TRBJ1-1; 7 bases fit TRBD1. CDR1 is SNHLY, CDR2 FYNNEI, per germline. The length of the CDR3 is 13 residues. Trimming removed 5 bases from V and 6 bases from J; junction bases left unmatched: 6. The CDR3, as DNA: TGTGCCAGCAGTTTGGACAGGCTCGCTGAAGCTTTCTTT. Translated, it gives CASSLDRLAEAFF.

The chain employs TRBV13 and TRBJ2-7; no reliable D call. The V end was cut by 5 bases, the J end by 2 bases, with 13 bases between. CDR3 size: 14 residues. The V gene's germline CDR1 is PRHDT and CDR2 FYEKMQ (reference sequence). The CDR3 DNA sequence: TGTGCCAGCAGCCGCGGCCAACGGGCCTACGAGCAGTACTTC. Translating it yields CASSRGQRAYEQYF.

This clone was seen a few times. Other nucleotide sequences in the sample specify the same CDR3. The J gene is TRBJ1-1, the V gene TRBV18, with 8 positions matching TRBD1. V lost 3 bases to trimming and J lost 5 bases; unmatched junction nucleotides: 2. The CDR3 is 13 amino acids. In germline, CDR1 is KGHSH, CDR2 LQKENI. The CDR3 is CASSPDRGTEAFF. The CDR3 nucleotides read TGTGCCAGCTCACCCGACAGGGGAACTGAAGCTTTCTTT.

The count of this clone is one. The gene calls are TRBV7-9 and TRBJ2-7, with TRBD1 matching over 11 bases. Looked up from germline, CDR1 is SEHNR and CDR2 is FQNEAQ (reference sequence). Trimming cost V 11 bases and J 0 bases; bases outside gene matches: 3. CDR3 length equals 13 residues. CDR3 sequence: CAVGQGDSYEQYF. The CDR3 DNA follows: TGTGCCGTGGGACAGGGGGACTCCTACGAGCAGTACTTC.

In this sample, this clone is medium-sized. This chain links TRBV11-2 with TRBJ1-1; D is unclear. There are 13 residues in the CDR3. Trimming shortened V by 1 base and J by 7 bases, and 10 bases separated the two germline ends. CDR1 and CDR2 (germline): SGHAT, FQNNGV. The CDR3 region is CASSLGMGFEAFF. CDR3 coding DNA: TGTGCCAGCAGCTTAGGGATGGGGTTTGAAGCTTTCTTT.

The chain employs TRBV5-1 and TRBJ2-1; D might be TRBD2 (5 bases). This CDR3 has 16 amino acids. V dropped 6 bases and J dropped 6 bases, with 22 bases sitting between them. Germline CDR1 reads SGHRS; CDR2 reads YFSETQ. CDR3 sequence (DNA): TGCGCCAGCACCCAATACGAGGGCCGCTCAGGCAATGAGCAGTTCTTC. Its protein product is CASTQYEGRSGNEQFF.

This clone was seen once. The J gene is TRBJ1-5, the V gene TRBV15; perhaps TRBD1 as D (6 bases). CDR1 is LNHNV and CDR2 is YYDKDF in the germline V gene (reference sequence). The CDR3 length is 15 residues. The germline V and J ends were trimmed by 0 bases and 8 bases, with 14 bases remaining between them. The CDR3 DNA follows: TGTGCCACCAGCAGAGAAGGCAGGGGCGTGGAGCCCCAGCATTTT. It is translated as CATSREGRGVEPQHF. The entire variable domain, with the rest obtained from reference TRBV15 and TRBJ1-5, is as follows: DAMVIQNPRYQVTQFGKPVTLSCSQTLNHNVMYWYQQKSSQAPKLLFHYYDKDFNNEADTPDNFQSRRPNTSFCFLDIRSPGLGDTAMYLCATSREGRGVEPQHFGDGTRLSIL.

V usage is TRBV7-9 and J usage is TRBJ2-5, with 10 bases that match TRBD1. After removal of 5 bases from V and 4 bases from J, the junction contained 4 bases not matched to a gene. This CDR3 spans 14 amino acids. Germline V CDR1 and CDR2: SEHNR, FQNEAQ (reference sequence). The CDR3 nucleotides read TGTGCCAGCAGCCGTGACAGGGGGCGAGAGACCCAGTACTTC. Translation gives CASSRDRGRETQYF.

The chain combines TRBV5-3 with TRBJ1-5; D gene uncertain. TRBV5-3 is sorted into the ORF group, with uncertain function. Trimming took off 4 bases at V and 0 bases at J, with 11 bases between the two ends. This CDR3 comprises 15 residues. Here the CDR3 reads CARSQVLYSNQPQHF. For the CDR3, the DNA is TGTGCCAGAAGCCAAGTTTTATATAGCAATCAGCCCCAGCATTTT.

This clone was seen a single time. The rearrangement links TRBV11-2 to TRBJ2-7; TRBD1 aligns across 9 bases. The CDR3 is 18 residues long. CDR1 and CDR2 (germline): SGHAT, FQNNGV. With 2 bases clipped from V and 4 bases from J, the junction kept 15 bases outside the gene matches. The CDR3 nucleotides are TGTGCCAGCAGCTTAACCGCAAGTTGGGACAGGGTACCATACGAGCAGTACTTC. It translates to CASSLTASWDRVPYEQYF.

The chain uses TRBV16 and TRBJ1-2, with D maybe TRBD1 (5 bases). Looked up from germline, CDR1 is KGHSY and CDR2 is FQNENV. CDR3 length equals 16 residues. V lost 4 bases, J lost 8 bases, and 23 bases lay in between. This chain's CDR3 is CASSLRATGAVGGYTF. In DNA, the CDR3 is TGTGCCAGCAGCCTAAGAGCTACAGGCGCCGTCGGGGGCTACACCTTC.

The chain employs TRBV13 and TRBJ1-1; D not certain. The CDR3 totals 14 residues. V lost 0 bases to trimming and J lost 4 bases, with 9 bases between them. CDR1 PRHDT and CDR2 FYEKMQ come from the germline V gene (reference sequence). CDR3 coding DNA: TGTGCCAGCAGCTTAGGCCGTGGGTTCACTGAAGCTTTCTTT. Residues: CASSLGRGFTEAFF. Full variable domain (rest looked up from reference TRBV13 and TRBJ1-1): AAGVIQSPRHLIKEKRETATLKCYPIPRHDTVYWYQQGPGQDPQFLISFYEKMQSDKGSIPDRFSAQQFSDYHSELNMSSLELGDSALYFCASSLGRGFTEAFFGQGTRLTVV.